This record covers a single TCR beta chain. The sample is drawn from a study of blood T cell repertoires in COVID-19. Study-wide context: Sources were T cells, B-cell-depleted T cells, or PBMCs; the material itself was cDNA or gDNA.

The method was immunoSEQ multiplex PCR; TCRdb's version includes in-frame clones alone and lacks a portion of them. The sample includes 150,000 to 200,000 clones, about 86% of them seen just once. During active infection, Seattle patients enrolled and were then monitored through disease. V was pared by 5 bases and J by 1 base, with 7 bases of the junction left unmatched. Germline V gene lookup returns CDR1 SGHAT and CDR2 FQDESV (reference sequence). CDR3 length equals 15 residues. Input material: peripheral blood. The TCR originated in a woman between 55 and 75 years old with COVID-19, enrolled during active disease. J is TRBJ2-7 and V is TRBV11-1; 8 nucleotides agree with TRBD2. CDR3 region: CASSTGRGYSYEQYF. CDR3 DNA: TGTGCCAGCAGCACCGGGAGGGGTTATTCCTACGAGCAGTACTTC.